This T cell receptor beta chain was obtained from a study of blood T cell repertoires in COVID-19. Germline assignment: CDR1 LNHNV and CDR2 YYDKDF (reference sequence). V was pared by 0 bases and J by 3 bases, with 12 bases of the junction left unmatched. The CDR3 spans 19 residues. Using immunoSEQ multiplex PCR, the repertoire was profiled, and TCRdb retains in-frame clones only, with some absent. This sample yields some 400,000 clones, of which roughly 91% are seen a single time; 1.7% belongs to the top ten. The sequenced sample was PBMCs or T cells enriched from blood (not recorded which). This sequence joins TRBV15 and TRBJ1-5; TRBD1 matches 9 bases. The TCR originated in a woman aged 25 to 39 who had recovered from COVID-19. CDR3 protein: CATSREVLGQGLNNQPQHF. The CDR3 region has the DNA TGTGCCACCAGCAGAGAAGTTTTGGGACAGGGTTTAAACAATCAGCCCCAGCATTTT.